Listed here are 23 T cell receptor beta chains from one sample, sequenced in a study of blood T cells in healthy people across ages. Then a second PCR, running roughly 7 to 11 cycles, was carried out with a sample-barcoded 5' primer and a J-beta primer mix. MiXCR, run by TCRdb on the 5' RACE reads, gives a single entry per CDR3 protein. The table lists more than 650,000 distinct CDR3 sequences, 53% of them singletons. Source material: blood. The receptors were gathered from a man older than 75 in good health.

The V call is TRBV6-5, the J call TRBJ2-5; perhaps TRBD2 as D (5 bases). Germline CDR1 and CDR2: MNHEY and SVGAGI. The CDR3 totals 13 residues. Trimming removed 0 bases from V and 9 bases from J, with 11 bases in between. CDR3 sequence: CASSYSVMEAQYF. CDR3 in DNA: TGTGCCAGCAGTTACTCGGTCATGGAGGCCCAGTACTTC.

The chain joins TRBV4-1 to TRBJ1-1; no reliable D call. Per germline, CDR1 MGHRA and CDR2 YSYEKL. This CDR3 is 18 amino acids long. Trimming shortened V by 1 base and J by 10 bases, and 28 bases separated the two germline ends. The CDR3 nucleotides read TGCGCCAGCAGCCAAGCCCAAGGAGGGTTGAGTTGGGTATATGGAGCTTTCTTT. Translation: CASSQAQGGLSWVYGAFF.

This clonotype was counted between two and nine times. The chain carries TRBV7-9 and TRBJ2-4, with TRBD2 as a possible D gene (6 bases). This CDR3 spans 17 amino acids. In germline, CDR1 is SEHNR, CDR2 FQNEAQ (reference sequence). V gave up 6 bases and J gave up 0 bases, with 18 bases separating them. The CDR3 spells CASRKGAGSIAKNIQYF. The CDR3 coding sequence is TGTGCCAGCAGGAAGGGAGCGGGTTCGATAGCCAAAAACATTCAGTACTTC. The full variable domain, with the rest looked up from reference TRBV7-9 and TRBJ2-4, is DTGVSQNPRHKITKRGQNVTFRCDPISEHNRLYWYRQTLGQGPEFLTYFQNEAQLEKSRLLSDRFSAERPKGSFSTLEIQRTEQGDSAMYLCASRKGAGSIAKNIQYFGAGTRLSVL.

This clonotype was detected only a few times. V usage is TRBV3-1 and J usage is TRBJ2-5, with D tentatively TRBD1 or TRBD2 (5 bases each). This CDR3 is 16 amino acids long. Germline loops: CDR1 LGHDT, CDR2 YNNKEL (reference sequence). The V end lost 1 base, the J end lost 1 base, and 13 bases lay between the germline ends. The CDR3 reads CASSQAGVGVQETQYF. Written as DNA, the CDR3 is TGTGCCAGCAGCCAAGCGGGCGTGGGGGTCCAAGAGACCCAGTACTTC.

This chain connects TRBV20-1 to TRBJ2-6; D is uncertain. Germline values: CDR1 DFQATT, CDR2 SNEGSKA (reference sequence). The CDR3 spans 15 residues. The V and J ends lost 5 bases and 0 bases respectively, with 11 bases between them. The CDR3 DNA is TGCAGTGCTCCGTCCCCCAACTCTGGGGCCAACGTCCTGACTTTC. This translates into CSAPSPNSGANVLTF.

Regarding this clonotype: A much larger clone is a single base away; this may be a read error. CDR3 in amino acids: CASSPQGSSIDTQYF. CDR3 in DNA: TGTGCCAGCAGCCCCCAGGGAAGCAGTATAGATACGCAGTATTTT. The J gene is TRBJ2-3, the V gene TRBV7-9; D is perhaps TRBD1 (5 bases). With 5 bases removed from V and 5 bases from J, the gap between germline ends came to 17 bases. CDR1 and CDR2 (germline): SEHNR, FQNEAQ (reference sequence). The CDR3 has 15 amino acids.

J is TRBJ2-3 and V is TRBV7-9, with unresolved D. V dropped 3 bases and J dropped 2 bases, with 9 bases sitting between them. Per the germline V gene, CDR1 is SEHNR and CDR2 is FQNEAQ (reference sequence). This CDR3 is built from 14 residues. CDR3 in amino acids: CASSLDHDTDTQYF. In DNA form, the CDR3 reads TGTGCCAGCAGCTTGGACCATGACACAGATACGCAGTATTTT.

The chain has TRBV5-6 and TRBJ2-2; D is undetermined. V was cut by 4 bases and J by 5 bases, with 18 bases left in between. There are 16 residues in the CDR3. Germline loops: CDR1 SGHDT, CDR2 YYEEEE. The CDR3 loop is CASSAPIRADTGELFF. DNA of the CDR3: TGTGCCAGCAGCGCACCCATCCGGGCCGATACCGGGGAGCTGTTTTTT. The complete variable domain, with remaining parts taken from reference TRBV5-6 and TRBJ2-2, reads DAGVTQSPTHLIKTRGQQVTLRCSPKSGHDTVSWYQQALGQGPQFIFQYYEEEERQRGNFPDRFSGHQFPNYSSELNVNALLLGDSALYLCASSAPIRADTGELFFGEGSRLTVL.

This rearrangement joins TRBV6-2 or TRBV6-3 to TRBJ2-3; 8 bases are shared with TRBD2. Germline trimming cut 6 bases from V and 14 bases from J; bases unmatched to any gene: 22. CDR3 length: 16 residues. Germline V gene sequence: CDR1 MNHEY, CDR2 SVGEGT. CDR3 sequence (DNA): TGTGCCAGCAGCCCGCCCCTAGCGGGTTCCCCCAGATACGCGTATTTT. This codes for CASSPPLAGSPRYAYF.

This chain connects TRBV3-1 to TRBJ2-5; D is ambiguous. V lost 3 bases and J lost 11, with 19 bases in between. This CDR3 region has 14 residues. CDR1 is LGHDT, CDR2 YNNKEL, per germline (reference sequence). CDR3 sequence (DNA): TGTGCCAGCAGCCAGCGTGAAATCGCGCTGGGGCAGTACTTC. Protein product: CASSQREIALGQYF.

The chain carries TRBV7-2 and TRBJ1-2; 7 bases are a match to TRBD1. Trimming cost V 5 bases and J 9 bases; bases outside gene matches: 9. The CDR3 is made up of 13 amino acids. Germline V gene sequence: CDR1 SGHTA, CDR2 FQGNSA. The CDR3 coding sequence is TGTGCCAGCAGCGCCTCGGGGACAGCAAGCTACACCTTC. Translation: CASSASGTASYTF. The variable domain in full, completed from reference TRBV7-2 and TRBJ1-2, reads GAGVSQSPSNKVTEKGKDVELRCDPISGHTALYWYRQSLGQGLEFLIYFQGNSAPDKSGLPSDRFSAERTGGSVSTLTIQRTQQEDSAVYLCASSASGTASYTFGSGTRLTVV.

Only one count was recorded for this clonotype. The chain links TRBV7-9 to TRBJ1-5; 12 nucleotides align to TRBD1. Trimming took 5 bases from V and 1 from J; bases not matched to a gene: 9. CDR3 length: 18 amino acids. In germline, CDR1 is SEHNR, CDR2 FQNEAQ (reference sequence). CDR3 residues: CASSGRDRGRLSNQPQHF. DNA of the CDR3: TGTGCCAGCAGCGGCCGGGACAGGGGGCGATTGAGCAATCAGCCCCAGCATTTT.

This rearrangement joins TRBV20-1 to TRBJ1-2, with TRBD1 as a possible D gene (6 bases). This CDR3 has 11 residues. Looked up from germline, CDR1 is DFQATT and CDR2 is SNEGSKA (reference sequence). V lost 1 base and J lost 9, with 9 bases in between. In DNA form, the CDR3 reads TGCAGTGCTAGAGCAGGGGCCAGCTACACCTTC. This encodes CSARAGASYTF.

V is TRBV10-3 and J is TRBJ1-4; possibly TRBD1 for D (5 bases). This CDR3 is 14 amino acids long. Germline V lookup: CDR1 ENHRY, CDR2 SYGVKD. Trimming removed 8 bases from V and 4 bases from J, with 14 bases in between. In DNA, the CDR3 is TGTGCCATCGCTGGGACGACCGATAATGAAAAACTGTTTTTT. Translating gives CAIAGTTDNEKLFF.

The chain uses TRBV7-9 and TRBJ2-1; perhaps TRBD2 as D (6 bases). V lost 5 bases to trimming and J lost 5 bases, with 16 bases between them. This CDR3 spans 15 amino acids. The germline V gene encodes CDR1 SEHNR and CDR2 FQNEAQ (reference sequence). The CDR3 DNA reads TGTGCCAGCAGCCCACGGGGGACTCGGGACAATGAGCAGTTCTTC. It codes for CASSPRGTRDNEQFF. Based on the CDR3 plus reference TRBV7-9 and TRBJ2-1, the full variable domain is DTGVSQNPRHKITKRGQNVTFRCDPISEHNRLYWYRQTLGQGPEFLTYFQNEAQLEKSRLLSDRFSAERPKGSFSTLEIQRTEQGDSAMYLCASSPRGTRDNEQFFGPGTRLTVL.

This clonotype was seen many times. The chain uses TRBV7-2 and TRBJ2-5; D not certain. Trimming pared 2 bases from V and 4 bases from J, leaving 2 bases between. Germline V lookup: CDR1 SGHTA, CDR2 FQGNSA. The CDR3 loop spans 11 amino acids. The CDR3 loop reads CASSLSETQYF. The CDR3 nucleotides read TGTGCCAGCAGCTTATCAGAGACCCAGTACTTC.

V gene TRBV5-1 combines with J gene TRBJ2-5, with D unresolved. The germline gives CDR1 SGHRS, CDR2 YFSETQ. This CDR3 contains 13 residues. Trimming cost V 1 base and J 5 bases, with 9 bases left between them. The CDR3 loop reads CASSLPPAETQYF. The CDR3 DNA sequence: TGCGCCAGCAGCTTGCCCCCCGCGGAGACCCAGTACTTC.

This chain connects TRBV11-2 to TRBJ2-1; 9 bases match TRBD2. CDR3 length equals 17 residues. J gave up 2 bases and V 2 bases, and 7 bases lay outside the gene matches. Germline V gene lookup returns CDR1 SGHAT and CDR2 FQNNGV. The CDR3 spells CASSLYRSGGAYNEQFF. CDR3 sequence (DNA): TGTGCCAGCAGCTTATATCGTAGCGGGGGAGCCTACAATGAGCAGTTCTTC. The full variable domain, with the rest looked up from reference TRBV11-2 and TRBJ2-1, is EAGVAQSPRYKIIEKRQSVAFWCNPISGHATLYWYQQILGQGPKLLIQFQNNGVVDDSQLPKDRFSAERLKGVDSTLKIQPAKLEDSAVYLCASSLYRSGGAYNEQFFGPGTRLTVL.

The gene calls are TRBV7-4 and TRBJ1-6, with a weak D call TRBD1 (5 bases). Germline lookup yields CDR1 SGHVT and CDR2 SQSDAQ. Deletions cut 11 bases from V and 7 bases from J, with 12 bases between. The CDR3 has 12 residues. The CDR3 DNA follows: TGTGCCCCCCGGGGCCCCAATTCACCCCTCCACTTT. Translated, it gives CAPRGPNSPLHF.

This chain uses TRBV28 with TRBJ2-7, with 8 bases aligning to TRBD2. CDR3 length: 15 amino acids. Losses at the gene ends were 9 bases for V and 3 bases for J; bases not matched to a gene: 13. Germline CDR1 is MDHEN and CDR2 is SYDVKM. This chain's CDR3 is CASRPGVAGFYEQYF. DNA of the CDR3: TGTGCCAGTAGACCCGGGGTAGCGGGATTCTACGAGCAGTACTTC. Full variable domain (missing parts from reference TRBV28 and TRBJ2-7): DVKVTQSSRYLVKRTGEKVFLECVQDMDHENMFWYRQDPGLGLRLIYFSYDVKMKEKGDIPEGYSVSREKKERFSLILESASTNQTSMYLCASRPGVAGFYEQYFGPGTRLTVT.

This chain connects TRBV12-3 or TRBV12-4 to TRBJ1-4; no definite D call. The V end was cut by 6 bases, the J end by 0 bases, with 17 bases between. CDR3 length equals 17 residues. CDR3 loop: CASSNLHHAATNEKLFF. DNA of the CDR3: TGTGCCAGCAGCAACCTCCACCACGCGGCAACTAATGAAAAACTGTTTTTT.

The chain combines TRBV20-1 with TRBJ1-1, with 7 bases fitting TRBD1. CDR3 length: 16 residues. Trimming cost V 4 bases and J 0 bases; bases outside gene matches: 11. Germline values: CDR1 DFQATT, CDR2 SNEGSKA (reference sequence). The CDR3: CSANPTGKILNTEAFF. In DNA, the CDR3 is TGCAGTGCTAACCCGACAGGGAAGATACTGAACACTGAAGCTTTCTTT.

This rearrangement joins TRBV7-3 to TRBJ2-4; 9 positions match TRBD2. J lost 8 bases, V lost 9 bases, and 11 bases had no gene match. Germline values: CDR1 SGHTA, CDR2 FQGTGA. This CDR3 has 14 amino acids. This chain's CDR3 is CARVVAGGLDIQYF. The DNA for the CDR3 is TGTGCCAGAGTGGTGGCGGGGGGGCTGGACATTCAGTACTTC.